Included here is one TCR beta chain sequence, with context. Antigen specificity is unknown. The CDR3 has 14 residues. V was clipped by 1 base and J by 11 bases; unmatched bases: 7. Germline lookup yields CDR1 LGHNA and CDR2 YSLEER. The source of the sample is a study of T-cell memory formation after mild COVID-19. Study findings and constraints: Cross-reactive memory appears to have joined, as suggested by some responding clones showing up in pre-infection memory.

One entry per CDR3 protein, called by TCRdb with MiXCR from the 5' RACE reads. In the table there are around 340,000 distinct CDR3 sequences, around 21% of which are singletons. The chain couples TRBV4-3 to TRBJ2-1; 8 nucleotides agree with TRBD1. This receptor was identified in an adult woman who had mild COVID-19 (a few samples of this study predate the infection). Cell type and time point are not known. The sequencing sample was made of PBMCs or a T cell subset sorted from them (not recorded which). The CDR3: CASSQGTGMGKQFF. Written as DNA, the CDR3 is TGCGCCAGCAGCCAAGGGACAGGGATGGGAAAGCAGTTCTTC.